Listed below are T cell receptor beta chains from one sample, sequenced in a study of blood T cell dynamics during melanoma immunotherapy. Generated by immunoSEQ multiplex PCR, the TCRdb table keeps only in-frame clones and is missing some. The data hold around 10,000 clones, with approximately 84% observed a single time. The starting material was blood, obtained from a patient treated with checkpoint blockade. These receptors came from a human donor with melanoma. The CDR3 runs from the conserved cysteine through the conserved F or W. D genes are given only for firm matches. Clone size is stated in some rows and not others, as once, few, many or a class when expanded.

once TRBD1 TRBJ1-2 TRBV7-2 TGTGCCAGCAGCCGGGACAGGGGGGGGACCTATGGCTACACCTTC CASSRDRGGTYGYTF
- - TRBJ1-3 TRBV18 TGTGCCAGCTCAGCACAGGGCGGGTTAACTTCGCCTGGAAACACCATATATTTT CASSAQGGLTSPGNTIYF
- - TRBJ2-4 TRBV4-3 TGCGCCAGCAGCCAAGAAGCGGACGCCATTCAGTACTTC CASSQEADAIQYF
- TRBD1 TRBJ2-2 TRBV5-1 TGCGCCAGCAGCCGACAGGGGGCGCAGAACACCGGGGAGCTGTTTTTT CASSRQGAQNTGELFF
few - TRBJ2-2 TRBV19 TGTGCCAGTATGACCGGGCGGGCCAACACCGGGGAGCTGTTTTTT CASMTGRANTGELFF
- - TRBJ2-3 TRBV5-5 TGTGCCAGCAGCCAAGTTCTAGGACCCGGGGATACGCAGTATTTT CASSQVLGPGDTQYF
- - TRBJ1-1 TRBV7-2 TGTGCCAGCAGCTTGCTGGGGGGGGGAGGCAACACTGAAGCTTTCTTT CASSLLGGGGNTEAFF
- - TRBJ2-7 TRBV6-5 TGTGCCAGCAGTTTCTCTGAAACAGGGGGGGAATACGAGCAGTACTTC CASSFSETGGEYEQYF
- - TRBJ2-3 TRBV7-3 TGTGCCAGCAGCCTAATGGGGGGGGCGACCACAGATACGCAGTATTTT CASSLMGGATTDTQYF
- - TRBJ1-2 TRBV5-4 TGTGCCAGCAGCTTGGGGGCGGGCAGGGGTGACGGCTATGGCTACACCTTC CASSLGAGRGDGYGYTF
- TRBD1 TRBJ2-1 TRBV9 TGTGCCAGCAGCCCCTCACGGACAGGGGGCATGAGTGAGCAGTTCTTC CASSPSRTGGMSEQFF
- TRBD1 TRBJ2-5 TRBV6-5 TGTGCCAGCAGTCTGACAGGGAACTCCGAGACCCAGTACTTC CASSLTGNSETQYF
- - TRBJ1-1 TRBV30 TGTGCCTGGACGGGACACTGGAACACTGAAGCTTTCTTT CAWTGHWNTEAFF
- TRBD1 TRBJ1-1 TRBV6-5 TGTGCCAGCAGTCGGACAGGGTTGAACACTGAAGCTTTCTTT CASSRTGLNTEAFF
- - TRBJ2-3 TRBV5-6 TGTGCCAGCAGCTTGGGCGCTTCAGATACGCAGTATTTT CASSLGASDTQYF
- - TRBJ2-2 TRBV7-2 TGTGCCAGCAGCCAGTGGGCTGCCCCGAACACCGGGGAGCTGTTTTTT CASSQWAAPNTGELFF
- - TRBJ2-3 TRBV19 TGTGCCAGTAGTATTGAGTCCCGTAGCACAGATACGCAGTATTTT CASSIESRSTDTQYF
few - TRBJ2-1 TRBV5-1 TGCGCCAGCAGCTTGGTCCCAGGGACGTCGAGGGGGAACAATGAGCAGTTCTTC CASSLVPGTSRGNNEQFF
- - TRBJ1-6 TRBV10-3 TGTGCCATCAGTGATATGGGGGGCGAAAATTCACCCCTCCACTTT CAISDMGGENSPLHF
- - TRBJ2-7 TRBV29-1 TGCAGCGTTGAATCAGGGCCGCGTCCCTACGAGCAGTACTTC CSVESGPRPYEQYF
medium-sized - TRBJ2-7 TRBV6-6 TGTGCCAGCAAGGATGGGGGCGGCCCCTTGTACTTC CASKDGGGPLYF
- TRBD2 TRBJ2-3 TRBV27 TGTGCCACTAAGCGGGGGCCTAGCACAGATACGCAGTATTTT CATKRGPSTDTQYF
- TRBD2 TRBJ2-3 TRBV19 TGTGCCAGCAGTACCCGGGGGGGCACAGATACGCAGTATTTT CASSTRGGTDTQYF
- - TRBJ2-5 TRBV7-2 TGTGCCAGCAGCTTAGCGGTGAACCAAGAGACCCAGTACTTC CASSLAVNQETQYF
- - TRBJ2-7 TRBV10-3 TGTGCCATCAGATTAGGGTCAAGCGAGCAGTACTTC CAIRLGSSEQYF
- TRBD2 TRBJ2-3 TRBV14 TGTGCCAGCAGCCAAGAATGGCTAGCGGGGCACAGATACGCAGTATTT CASSQEWLAGHRYAVF
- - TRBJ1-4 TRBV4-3 TGCGCCAGCAGGGATACAGGAGCAACTAATGAAAAACTGTTTTTT CASRDTGATNEKLFF
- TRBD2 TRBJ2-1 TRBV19 TGTGCCAGTAGTATTCCCACTAGCGGGGTCAACAATGAGCAGTTCTTC CASSIPTSGVNNEQFF
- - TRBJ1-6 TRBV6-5 TGTGCCAGCAGTGAATTATCGGGAAGGTCCCCCCTCCACTTT CASSELSGRSPLHF
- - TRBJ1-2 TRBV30 TGTGCCTGGAGTGTAGGCGTTGAGGACTACACCTTC CAWSVGVEDYTF
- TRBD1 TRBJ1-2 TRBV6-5 TGTGCCAGCAGTTATATTCGTACAGGGGGCGCCTATGGCTACACCTTC CASSYIRTGGAYGYTF
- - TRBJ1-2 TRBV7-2 TGTGCCAGCAGCGACTCGGACACCGTGGGACGAGATGGCTACACCTTC CASSDSDTVGRDGYTF
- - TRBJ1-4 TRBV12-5 TGTGCTAGTGGTTTGTTCAGTTCAACTAATGAAAAACTGTTTTTT CASGLFSSTNEKLFF
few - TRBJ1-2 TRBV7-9 TGTGCCAGCAGCCCTACGACAGGATCTAACTATGGCTACACCTTC CASSPTTGSNYGYTF
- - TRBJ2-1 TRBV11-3 TGTGCCAGCAGCTTACTGGATGAGCAGTTCTTC CASSLLDEQFF
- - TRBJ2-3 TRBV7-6 TGTGCCAGCAGCTTAAGGCCGGAGACCGAGGTCGTCACAGATACGCAGTATTTT CASSLRPETEVVTDTQYF
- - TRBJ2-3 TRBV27 TGTGCCAGCAGTTTATATATACCGGGGAAGGGCCCAGATACGCAGTATTTT CASSLYIPGKGPDTQYF
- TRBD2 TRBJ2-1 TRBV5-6 TGTGCCAGCAGCTCTAGCGGGGCGGGCTCCTACAATGAGCAGTTCTTC CASSSSGAGSYNEQFF
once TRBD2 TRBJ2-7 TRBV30 TGTGCCTGGAGTGTGGCGGGGGGGCCCTACGAGCAGTACTTC CAWSVAGGPYEQYF
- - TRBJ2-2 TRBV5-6 TGTGCCAGCAGCTTGGACAGTAACACCGGGGAGCTGTTTTTT CASSLDSNTGELFF
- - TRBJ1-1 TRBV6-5 TGTGCCAGCATTAGAACCCCAACAGCGAACACTGAAGCTTTCTTT CASIRTPTANTEAFF
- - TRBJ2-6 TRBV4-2 TGTGCCAGCAGCCAACAACCCCTGGGTGGAGGGGCCAACGTCCTGACTTTC CASSQQPLGGGANVLTF
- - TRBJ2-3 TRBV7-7 TGTGCCAGCAGCTTAGGTTTGTCTAGGACAGATACGCAGTATTTT CASSLGLSRTDTQYF
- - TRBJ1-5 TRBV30 TGTGCCTGGAGTGAGGGGGGGTATGGGCCCCAGCATTTT CAWSEGGYGPQHF
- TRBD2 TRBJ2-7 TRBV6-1 TGTGCCAGCTCCCTAGCGGGACCCTACGAGCAGTACTTC CASSLAGPYEQYF
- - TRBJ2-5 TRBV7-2 TGTGCCAGCAGCTCCTCCACTCGGGTGTACCAAGAGACCCAGTACTTC CASSSSTRVYQETQYF
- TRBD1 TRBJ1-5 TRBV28 TGTGCCAGCAGCCTCTGGACAGGGGGAATTAGCAATCAGCCCCAGCATTTT CASSLWTGGISNQPQHF
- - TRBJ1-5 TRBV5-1 TGCGCCAGCAGCTTGGGCAGGGGCGATCAGCCCCAGCATTTT CASSLGRGDQPQHF
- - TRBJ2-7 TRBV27 TGTGCCAGCAGTGTAAGACAAACCTACGAGCAGTACTTC CASSVRQTYEQYF
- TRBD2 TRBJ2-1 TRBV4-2 TGTGCCAGCAGCCAAGATGACGGCGGGGGGGCCAATGAGCAGTTCTTC CASSQDDGGGANEQFF
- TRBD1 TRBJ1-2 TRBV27 TGTGCCAGCAGTTTATCCGGACAGGGGAATGGCTACACCTTC CASSLSGQGNGYTF
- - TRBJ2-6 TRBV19 TGTGCCAGTAGTTCAAGCGGCTCTGGGGCCAACGTCCTGACTTTC CASSSSGSGANVLTF
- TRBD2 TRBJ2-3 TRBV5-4 TGTGCCAGCAGCCCCCGAGGGGCTAGCGGGGGGGCCGACACAGATACGCAGTATTTT CASSPRGASGGADTDTQYF